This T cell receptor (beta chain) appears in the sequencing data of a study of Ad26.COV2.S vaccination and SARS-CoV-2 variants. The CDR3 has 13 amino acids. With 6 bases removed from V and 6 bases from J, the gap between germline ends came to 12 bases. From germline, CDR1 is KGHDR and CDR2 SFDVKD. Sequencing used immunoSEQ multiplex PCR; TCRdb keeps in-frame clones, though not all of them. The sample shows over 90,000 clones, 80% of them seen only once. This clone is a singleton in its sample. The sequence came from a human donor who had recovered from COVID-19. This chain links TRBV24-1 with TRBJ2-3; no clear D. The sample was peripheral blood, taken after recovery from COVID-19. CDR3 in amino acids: CATSNVATDTQYF. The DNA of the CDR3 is TGTGCCACCAGTAATGTGGCGACGGATACGCAGTATTTT.